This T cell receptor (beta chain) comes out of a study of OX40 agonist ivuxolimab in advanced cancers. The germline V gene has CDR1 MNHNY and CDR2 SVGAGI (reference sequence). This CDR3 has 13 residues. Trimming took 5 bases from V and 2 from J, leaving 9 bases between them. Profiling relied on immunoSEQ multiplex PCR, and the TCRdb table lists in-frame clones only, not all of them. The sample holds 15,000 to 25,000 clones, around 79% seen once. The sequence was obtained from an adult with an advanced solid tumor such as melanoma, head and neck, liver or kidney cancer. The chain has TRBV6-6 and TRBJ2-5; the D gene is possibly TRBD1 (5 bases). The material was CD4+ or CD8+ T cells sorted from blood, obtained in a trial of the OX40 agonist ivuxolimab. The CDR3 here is CASSPTVQETQYF. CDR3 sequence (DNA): TGTGCCAGCAGTCCGACAGTTCAAGAGACCCAGTACTTC.